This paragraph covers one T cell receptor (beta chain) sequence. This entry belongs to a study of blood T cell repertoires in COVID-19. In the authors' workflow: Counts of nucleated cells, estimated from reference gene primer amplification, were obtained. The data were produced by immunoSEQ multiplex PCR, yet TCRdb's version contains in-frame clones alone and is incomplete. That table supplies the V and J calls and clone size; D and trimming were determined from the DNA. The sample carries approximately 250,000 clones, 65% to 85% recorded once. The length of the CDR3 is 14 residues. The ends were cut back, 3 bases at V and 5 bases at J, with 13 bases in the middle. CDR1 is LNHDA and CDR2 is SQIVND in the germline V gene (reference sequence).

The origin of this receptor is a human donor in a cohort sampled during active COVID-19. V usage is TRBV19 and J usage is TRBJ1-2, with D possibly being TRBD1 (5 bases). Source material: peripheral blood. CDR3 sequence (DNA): TGTGCCAGTAGTATCACAGGCCCAATGTATGGCTACACCTTC. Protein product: CASSITGPMYGYTF.